This T cell receptor beta chain was recorded in a study of shared clonotypes between healthy human individuals. Produced via immunoSEQ multiplex PCR; TCRdb's table is partial and in-frame only. The sample carries approximately 2.1 million clones, 93% recorded once. Germline lookup yields CDR1 MNHNY and CDR2 SVGAGI (reference sequence). CDR3 size: 13 residues. Specimen: naive CD4+ T cells from PBMCs. As for subset: CD45RA+ positively selected. The rearrangement links TRBV6-6 to TRBJ2-3; 9 bases map to TRBD2. The origin of this receptor is a man between 18 and 29 years old in good health. Some clones in this sample may be carry-over from other donors' samples. CDR3 in amino acids: CASGREGLDTQYF. CDR3 in DNA: TGTGCTTCCGGGCGGGAGGGCCTCGATACGCAGTATTTT.